These T cell receptor beta chains were read from a single sample in a study of blood T cell repertoires in COVID-19. Clones were sequenced by immunoSEQ multiplex PCR, and TCRdb holds only the in-frame ones, with some missing. The sample lists 90,000 to 110,000 clones; 85% to 90% were seen once. Sequencing was carried out using peripheral blood. The receptors here all came from a human donor in a cohort sampled during active COVID-19. CDR3s include the opening cysteine and the closing phenylalanine or tryptophan.

j_call	v_call	cdr3_aa
TRBJ2-3	TRBV14	CASSRGSTQYF
TRBJ2-7	TRBV7-6	CASSRDRKYEQYF
TRBJ2-1	TRBV7-2	CASSLVSSGGLYEQFF
TRBJ1-1	TRBV29-1	CSVDGLGAPAFF
TRBJ2-7	TRBV5-8	CASSGGTRGYEQYF
TRBJ1-2	TRBV5-1	CASSLGGTGTYGYTF
TRBJ1-1	TRBV5-6	CASSLQIRGPSTEAFF
TRBJ2-3	TRBV13	CASSLTAGQDTDTQYF
TRBJ1-1	TRBV3-1/TRBV3-2	CASSDPDRNTEAFF
TRBJ1-5	TRBV6-6	CASSYEVQPQHF
TRBJ2-1	TRBV9	CASSAGGRSDGEQFF
TRBJ2-7	TRBV9	CASSAGQAHLYEQYF
TRBJ1-1	TRBV19	CASSIGPGQGALNTEAFF
TRBJ1-3	TRBV3-1/TRBV3-2	CASSQWLRTGTGNTIYF
TRBJ2-7	TRBV3-1/TRBV3-2	CASSQALRTSGFSYEQYF
TRBJ1-2	TRBV2	CASSVRHNYGYTF
TRBJ1-1	TRBV10-3	CAISDRGNTEAFF
TRBJ2-7	TRBV5-6	CASSKRTLAGAKTYEQYF
TRBJ2-4	TRBV19	CAGPAGRPLAKNIQYF
TRBJ1-2	TRBV5-4	CASSLDLVSGGYTF
TRBJ1-1	TRBV5-6	CASSVQGRADTEAFF
TRBJ2-5	TRBV19	CASSIRQTQETQYF
TRBJ2-5	TRBV2	CASSVPIIAGGGETQYF
TRBJ1-4	TRBV5-6	CASSPRGVRPEKLFF
TRBJ2-1	TRBV14	CASSQDPGLAYTEQFF
TRBJ2-7	TRBV14	CASSHVAGGPNSYEQYF